This TCR beta chain was found in a study of blood T cell repertoires in COVID-19. On the study more broadly: COVID-19 samples, acute and convalescent, were from the United States, Italy and Spain. The analysed material was cDNA or gDNA that came from T cells, B-cell-depleted T cells, or PBMCs.

V was clipped by 3 bases and J by 6 bases, with 9 bases between them. Germline loops: CDR1 KGHSH, CDR2 LQKENI. CDR3 size: 13 residues. The authors' processing: For nucleated cells, counts were estimated from reference gene primer amplification. This table comes from immunoSEQ multiplex PCR, and its TCRdb copy is limited to in-frame clones, with some not included. D and trimming come from the DNA, and the V and J calls and clone size come from that table. The table records 250,000 or so clones, approximately 86% of them present only once. The chain links TRBV18 to TRBJ2-1, with D possibly matching TRBD1 (6 bases). Sequenced sample: peripheral blood. This receptor was identified in a man aged 25-45 years with active or convalescent COVID-19. The CDR3 DNA follows: TGTGCCAGCTCACCCGGACAGAGCAATGAGCAGTTCTTC. Encoded protein: CASSPGQSNEQFF.